This T cell receptor (beta chain) is from a study of blood T cells in healthy people across ages. It was with a sample-barcoded 5' primer and a J-beta primer mix that a second PCR of about 6 to 12 cycles was run. MiXCR, run by TCRdb on the 5' RACE reads, gives a single entry per CDR3 protein. The repertoire holds some 890,000 distinct CDR3 sequences, with roughly 29% as singletons. From germline, CDR1 is SGHRS and CDR2 YFSETQ. This CDR3 comprises 14 residues. The data were also submitted as part of a second study, on T cells of mothers and their children.

The receptor comes from a woman aged 40 to 50 in good health. The chain couples TRBV5-1 to TRBJ2-5, with D perhaps TRBD2 (7 bases). Matching the DNA end better, TRBJ2-7 makes the J call doubtful. Source material: blood. The CDR3 nucleotides are TGCGCCAGCAGACTAGGGGGAGGGCCTTACGAGCAGTACTTC. Its translation: CASRLGGGPYEQYF.